A single sample is the source of the 32 T cell receptor beta chains below, sequenced in a study of cytomegalovirus exposure and HLA in healthy donors. Sequencing used immunoSEQ multiplex PCR; TCRdb keeps in-frame clones, though not all of them. The data hold 120,000 to 150,000 clones, with 70% to 90% observed a single time. Sequencing input: PBMCs. These receptors were obtained from a man aged 18 to 30 in good health and CMV-seropositive.

A remark on this clone: Other DNA sequences in this sample translate to the same CDR3. J is TRBJ1-2 and V is TRBV9; D is perhaps TRBD1 (5 bases). Germline-derived CDR1 and CDR2 are SGDLS and YYNGEE. This CDR3 has 14 residues. Trimming cost V 3 bases and J 3 bases, with 12 bases left between them. CDR3 in amino acids: CASSAGGGDYGYTF. CDR3 DNA: TGTGCCAGCAGCGCCGGGGGAGGGGACTATGGCTACACCTTC.

The chain carries TRBV6-5 and TRBJ2-7; maybe TRBD2 (6 bases). The CDR3 has 16 residues. The germline CDR1 and CDR2 sequences are MNHEY and SVGAGI. V gave up 0 bases and J gave up 6 bases, with 18 bases separating them. The CDR3 spells CASSYSFPPSGGEQYF. The CDR3 DNA reads as TGTGCCAGCAGTTACTCCTTCCCTCCCTCCGGGGGCGAGCAGTACTTC.

The chain uses TRBV18 and TRBJ2-1; D is uncertain. The germline V gene encodes CDR1 KGHSH and CDR2 LQKENI. This CDR3 region has 11 residues. V dropped 3 bases and J dropped 10 bases, with 7 bases sitting between them. Here the CDR3 reads CASSPGMEQFF. CDR3 in DNA: TGTGCCAGCTCACCGGGCATGGAGCAGTTCTTC.

This chain joins TRBV2 and TRBJ1-5; TRBD1 matches 12 bases. Germline V lookup: CDR1 SNHLY, CDR2 FYNNEI. Germline trimming cut 8 bases from V and 4 bases from J; bases unmatched to any gene: 6. There are 15 residues in the CDR3. CDR3 sequence: CASAGQGARNQPQHF. CDR3 sequence (DNA): TGTGCCAGCGCGGGACAGGGGGCAAGAAATCAGCCCCAGCATTTT.

Only a few counts were recorded for this clone. This chain connects TRBV27 to TRBJ1-3; D not resolved. CDR1 is MNHEY and CDR2 is SMNVEV in the germline V gene (reference sequence). V was clipped by 6 bases and J by 2 bases, with 11 bases between them. The CDR3 runs to 14 residues. The chain's CDR3 is CASRLTGAGNTIYF. As DNA, the CDR3 is TGTGCCAGCAGACTTACGGGAGCTGGAAACACCATATATTTT.

Here the CDR3 reads CSARDMIAKFF. The CDR3 nucleotides are TGCAGTGCTAGAGATATGATAGCTAAGTTCTTC. The chain joins TRBV20-1 to TRBJ2-1; the D is unclear. The CDR3 extends over 11 amino acids. The V and J ends lost 0 bases and 14 bases respectively, with 11 bases between them. Germline assignment: CDR1 DFQATT and CDR2 SNEGSKA (reference sequence).

V usage is TRBV7-9 and J usage is TRBJ1-3; no definite D call. Deletions cut 5 bases from V and 3 bases from J, with 11 bases between. The CDR3 is 14 amino acids. The V gene's germline CDR1 is SEHNR and CDR2 FQNEAQ (reference sequence). CDR3 protein: CASSLRLGGNTIYF. CDR3 coding DNA: TGTGCCAGCAGCCTCAGGCTCGGTGGAAACACCATATATTTT.

The V gene is TRBV5-1, the J gene TRBJ2-7, with 9 nucleotides matching TRBD1. Germline CDR1 reads SGHRS; CDR2 reads YFSETQ. V lost 7 bases to trimming and J lost 5 bases; unmatched junction nucleotides: 7. This CDR3 contains 13 residues. CDR3 DNA sequence: TGCGCCAGCTCCGGGACAGGGACCCACGAGCAGTACTTC. Protein product: CASSGTGTHEQYF.

V usage is TRBV29-1 and J usage is TRBJ1-4; the D is unclear. V was trimmed by 5 bases and J by 8 bases, leaving 9 bases between them. The CDR3 is 11 residues long. In germline, CDR1 is SQVTM, CDR2 ANQGSEA. This CDR3 reads CSVWTREKLFF. CDR3 coding DNA: TGCAGCGTTTGGACTCGGGAAAAACTGTTTTTT.

A few counts support this clone. The chain recombines TRBV2 with TRBJ1-4; unclear D gene. The germline gives CDR1 SNHLY, CDR2 FYNNEI. This CDR3 has 11 amino acids. The ends were cut back, 3 bases at V and 10 bases at J, with 6 bases in the middle. CDR3 sequence (DNA): TGTGCCAGCAGTGACAGCGGAAAACTGTTTTTT. Translated: CASSDSGKLFF.

The gene calls are TRBV11-2 and TRBJ2-3; 7 nucleotides align to TRBD2. The junction had 5 bases not matched to a gene; V was cut back by 2 bases and J by 6 bases. CDR3 length: 14 amino acids. Germline V CDR1 and CDR2: SGHAT, FQNNGV. The CDR3 reads CASSLQTSSDTQYF. The CDR3 coding sequence is TGTGCCAGCAGCTTACAGACTAGCTCTGATACGCAGTATTTT.

V and J are TRBV5-6 and TRBJ1-5; tentatively, D is TRBD1 (5 bases). Germline loops: CDR1 SGHDT, CDR2 YYEEEE. The CDR3 has 15 amino acids. The V gene lost 0 bases and the J gene lost 6 bases, with 13 bases spanning the gap. The chain's CDR3 is CASSLAAGLSQPQHF. The CDR3 DNA reads TGTGCCAGCAGCTTGGCAGCAGGGTTGAGTCAGCCCCAGCATTTT. The full variable domain, completed using reference TRBV5-6 and TRBJ1-5, is DAGVTQSPTHLIKTRGQQVTLRCSPKSGHDTVSWYQQALGQGPQFIFQYYEEEERQRGNFPDRFSGHQFPNYSSELNVNALLLGDSALYLCASSLAAGLSQPQHFGDGTRLSIL.

This chain links TRBV19 with TRBJ2-1; 9 nucleotides line up with TRBD2. Germline loops: CDR1 LNHDA, CDR2 SQIVND (reference sequence). The CDR3 runs 15 residues. Trimming at V came to 5 bases and at J to 0 bases, leaving 2 bases not matched to a gene. The DNA for the CDR3 is TGTGCCAGTAGTCTTAGCGGGAGCTCCTACAATGAGCAGTTCTTC. Translation: CASSLSGSSYNEQFF.

J is TRBJ2-1 and V is TRBV7-3; D perhaps matches TRBD2 (5 bases). This CDR3 is built from 14 residues. Trimming stripped 2 bases from V and 7 bases from J, with 12 bases between. Per germline, CDR1 SGHTA and CDR2 FQGTGA. Written as DNA, the CDR3 is TGTGCCAGCAGCTTAGCCTCGTCGGGGAATGAGCAGTTCTTC. It translates to CASSLASSGNEQFF.

This rearrangement joins TRBV6-1 to TRBJ2-5; D is perhaps TRBD2 (6 bases). Looked up from germline, CDR1 is MNHNS and CDR2 is SASEGT. The V gene lost 2 bases and the J gene lost 3 bases, with 7 bases spanning the gap. The CDR3 extends over 13 amino acids. This CDR3 reads CASSEWREETQYF. CDR3 sequence (DNA): TGTGCCAGCAGTGAATGGAGGGAAGAGACCCAGTACTTC.

This sequence joins TRBV9 and TRBJ2-3; perhaps TRBD2 as D (6 bases). Germline V lookup: CDR1 SGDLS, CDR2 YYNGEE. CDR3 size: 16 residues. V gave up 0 bases and J gave up 3 bases, with 14 bases separating them. CDR3 nucleotide sequence: TGTGCCAGCAGCGTAGATGGGAGGTTATCGACAGATACGCAGTATTTT. Protein: CASSVDGRLSTDTQYF.

The chain employs TRBV7-3 and TRBJ2-5; no definite D call. The CDR3 length is 13 residues. CDR1 and CDR2 (germline): SGHTA, FQGTGA. Trimming took 4 bases from V and 5 from J, leaving 11 bases between them. The chain's CDR3 is CASSYSPRETQYF. The CDR3 coding sequence is TGTGCCAGCAGCTATTCGCCCCGGGAGACCCAGTACTTC.

Worth noting for this clone: At one of its ends the junction is not consistent with the germline gene, which may arise from a read error. V is TRBV6-5 and J is TRBJ2-5, with D unclear. CDR3 length: 12 residues. Looked up from germline, CDR1 is MNHEY and CDR2 is SVGAGI. The DNA for the CDR3 is TGTGCCAGCAGTGACACGGCTGAGAGCCAGTACTTC. Protein product: CASSDTAESQYF.

This clone was detected only once. This rearrangement joins TRBV7-8 to TRBJ2-1; D might be TRBD2 (7 bases). The V end was cut by 5 bases, the J end by 10 bases, with 12 bases between. Germline CDR1 SGHVS, CDR2 FQNEAQ. The CDR3 length is 12 residues. The CDR3 protein is CASSRAGAEQFF. DNA for the CDR3: TGTGCCAGCAGCCGTGCGGGGGCAGAGCAGTTCTTC.

V usage is TRBV29-1 and J usage is TRBJ2-1; 11 bases align to TRBD2. This CDR3 comprises 14 residues. Trimming at V came to 8 bases and at J to 2 bases, leaving 5 bases not matched to a gene. CDR1 and CDR2 (germline): SQVTM, ANQGSEA. The CDR3 DNA reads TGCAGCACCCAACTAGCGGGGGCCTACAATGAGCAGTTCTTC. The encoded protein is CSTQLAGAYNEQFF.

The chain has TRBV6-1 and TRBJ2-4; D possibly corresponds to TRBD1 (6 bases). CDR1 MNHNS and CDR2 SASEGT come from the germline V gene. Trimming took 4 bases from V and 3 from J, leaving 10 bases between them. The CDR3 runs 14 residues. This CDR3 is CASSVRGDKNIQYF. The CDR3 region has the DNA TGTGCCAGCAGTGTCAGGGGTGACAAAAACATTCAGTACTTC.

The chain couples TRBV6-6 to TRBJ1-1, with TRBD1 as a possible D gene (5 bases). There are 14 residues in the CDR3. Trimming removed 2 bases at V and 4 bases at J, with 11 bases between. CDR1 is MNHNY, CDR2 SVGAGI, per germline (reference sequence). The CDR3 reads CASSYGGRGTEAFF. CDR3 bases: TGTGCCAGCAGTTACGGAGGGAGGGGCACTGAAGCTTTCTTT.

CDR3 sequence: CASSVGLAGAYEQYF. The CDR3 DNA reads as TGTGCCAGCAGCGTAGGCCTAGCGGGAGCGTACGAGCAGTACTTC. The V call is TRBV9, the J call TRBJ2-7, with 10 bases lining up with TRBD2. V was clipped by 0 bases and J by 4 bases; unmatched bases: 4. The CDR3 has 15 amino acids. Per the germline V gene, CDR1 is SGDLS and CDR2 is YYNGEE.

The gene calls are TRBV29-1 and TRBJ1-2; D is ambiguous. Germline lookup yields CDR1 SQVTM and CDR2 ANQGSEA. V gave up 4 bases and J gave up 8 bases, with 20 bases separating them. There are 14 residues in the CDR3. Here the CDR3 reads CSVVGRATGVGYTF. The CDR3, as DNA: TGCAGCGTTGTTGGACGGGCCACCGGGGTAGGCTACACCTTC.

V is TRBV5-1 and J is TRBJ2-3; a weak D match, TRBD2 (5 bases). The CDR3 length is 15 residues. Germline values: CDR1 SGHRS, CDR2 YFSETQ. With 0 bases removed from V and 4 bases from J, the gap between germline ends came to 12 bases. CDR3 region: CASSLVGGSADTQYF. CDR3 DNA sequence: TGCGCCAGCAGCTTGGTAGGCGGGTCGGCAGATACGCAGTATTTT. Drawing the rest from reference TRBV5-1 and TRBJ2-3, the complete variable domain is KAGVTQTPRYLIKTRGQQVTLSCSPISGHRSVSWYQQTPGQGLQFLFEYFSETQRNKGNFPGRFSGRQFSNSRSEMNVSTLELGDSALYLCASSLVGGSADTQYFGPGTRLTVL.

The gene calls are TRBV19 and TRBJ1-6; tentatively, D is TRBD1 (6 bases). Deletions cut 5 bases from V and 7 bases from J, with 9 bases between. The CDR3 has 13 residues. CDR1 and CDR2 (germline): LNHDA, SQIVND (reference sequence). Here the CDR3 DNA reads TGTGCCAGTAGTGACAGGATCAATTCACCCCTCCACTTT. Its translation: CASSDRINSPLHF.

The chain combines TRBV6-1 with TRBJ2-1; D is unresolved. This CDR3 spans 16 amino acids. Germline lookup yields CDR1 MNHNS and CDR2 SASEGT. V lost 0 bases, J lost 7 bases, and 16 bases lay in between. The CDR3 loop is CASSEALGSYLNEQFF. In nucleotides, the CDR3 is TGTGCCAGCAGTGAAGCGCTAGGCAGTTATTTGAATGAGCAGTTCTTC.

V usage is TRBV2 and J usage is TRBJ2-5; D might be TRBD2 (6 bases). The CDR3 is 14 amino acids. V gave up 6 bases and J gave up 2 bases, with 13 bases separating them. CDR1 SNHLY and CDR2 FYNNEI come from the germline V gene. The CDR3 reads CASRVGAGQETQYF. The DNA of the CDR3 is TGTGCCAGCAGGGTAGGGGCGGGACAAGAGACCCAGTACTTC.

The chain links TRBV5-1 to TRBJ2-3; 7 positions agree with TRBD1. J gave up 1 base and V 4 bases, and 15 bases lay outside the gene matches. Germline CDR1 and CDR2: SGHRS and YFSETQ. CDR3 length equals 18 residues. As DNA, the CDR3 is TGCGCCAGCAGCAGGAACCCGACAGGGTTTGGGGGCACAGATACGCAGTATTTT. Protein: CASSRNPTGFGGTDTQYF.

The CDR3 is CASSEGGGRGETQYF. DNA for the CDR3: TGTGCCAGCAGTGAGGGCGGGGGGCGCGGAGAGACCCAGTACTTC. This chain connects TRBV6-1 to TRBJ2-5; 8 bases are shared with TRBD2. Germline values: CDR1 MNHNS, CDR2 SASEGT. V trimming: 3 bases; J trimming: 4 bases; junction bases outside the gene matches: 7. CDR3 length equals 15 residues.

The V and J genes are TRBV5-1 and TRBJ1-1; a possible D gene is TRBD1 (6 bases). Germline lookup yields CDR1 SGHRS and CDR2 YFSETQ. This CDR3 contains 14 residues. Trimming shortened V by 2 bases and J by 4 bases, and 12 bases separated the two germline ends. The CDR3 DNA follows: TGCGCCAGCAGCTTAGGGGGTCCTAGCACTGAAGCTTTCTTT. Its translation: CASSLGGPSTEAFF.

The rearrangement uses TRBV5-1 and TRBJ2-7; the D is unclear. CDR1 SGHRS and CDR2 YFSETQ come from the germline V gene. V was pared by 0 bases and J by 0 bases, with 7 bases between. This CDR3 has 14 amino acids. CDR3 protein: CASSLVTASYEQYF. The DNA of the CDR3 is TGCGCCAGCAGCTTGGTTACTGCCTCCTACGAGCAGTACTTC.